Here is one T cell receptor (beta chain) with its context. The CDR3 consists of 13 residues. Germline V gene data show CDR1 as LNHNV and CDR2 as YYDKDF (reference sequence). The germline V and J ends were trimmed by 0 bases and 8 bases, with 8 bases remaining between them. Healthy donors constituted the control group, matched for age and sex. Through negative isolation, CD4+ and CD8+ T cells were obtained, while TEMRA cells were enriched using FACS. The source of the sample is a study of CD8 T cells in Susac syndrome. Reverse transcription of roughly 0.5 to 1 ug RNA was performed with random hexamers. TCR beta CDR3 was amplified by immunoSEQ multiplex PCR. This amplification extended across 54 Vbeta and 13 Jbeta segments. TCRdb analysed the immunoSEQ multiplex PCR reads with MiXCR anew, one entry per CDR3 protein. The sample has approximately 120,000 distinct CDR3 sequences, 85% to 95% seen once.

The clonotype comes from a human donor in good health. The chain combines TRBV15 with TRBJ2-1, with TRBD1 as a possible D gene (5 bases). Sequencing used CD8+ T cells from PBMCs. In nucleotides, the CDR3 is TGTGCCACCAGCAGAGATTTAGGGGATGAGCAGTTCTTC. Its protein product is CATSRDLGDEQFF. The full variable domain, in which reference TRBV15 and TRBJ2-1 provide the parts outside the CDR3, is DAMVIQNPRYQVTQFGKPVTLSCSQTLNHNVMYWYQQKSSQAPKLLFHYYDKDFNNEADTPDNFQSRRPNTSFCFLDIRSPGLGDTAMYLCATSRDLGDEQFFGPGTRLTVL.